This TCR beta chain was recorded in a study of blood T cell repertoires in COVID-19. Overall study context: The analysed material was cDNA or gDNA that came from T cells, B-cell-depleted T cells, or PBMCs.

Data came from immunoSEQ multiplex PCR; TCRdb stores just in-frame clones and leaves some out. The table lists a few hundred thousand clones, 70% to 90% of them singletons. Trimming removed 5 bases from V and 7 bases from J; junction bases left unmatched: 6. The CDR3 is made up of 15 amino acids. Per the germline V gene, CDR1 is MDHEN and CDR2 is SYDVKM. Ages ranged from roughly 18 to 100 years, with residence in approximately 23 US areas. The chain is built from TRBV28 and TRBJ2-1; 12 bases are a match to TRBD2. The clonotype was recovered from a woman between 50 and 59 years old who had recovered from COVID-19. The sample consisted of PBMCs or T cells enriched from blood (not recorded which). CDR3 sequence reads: CASSTLAGGTNEQFF. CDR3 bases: TGTGCCAGCAGTACCCTAGCGGGAGGGACGAATGAGCAGTTCTTC. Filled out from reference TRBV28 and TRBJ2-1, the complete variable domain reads DVKVTQSSRYLVKRTGEKVFLECVQDMDHENMFWYRQDPGLGLRLIYFSYDVKMKEKGDIPEGYSVSREKKERFSLILESASTNQTSMYLCASSTLAGGTNEQFFGPGTRLTVL.